This TCR beta chain was captured by sequencing in a study of T cell responses to AZD1222 COVID-19 vaccine (dated by TCRdb to the early 2020s). Describing the broader study: TCR sequencing was performed for about 240 trial participants, of whom about 200 were given two doses of AZD1222 and approximately 25 were given two doses of MenACWY control vaccine. Trial participants were enrolled into age subgroups of 18-55, 56-69 and 70-plus years, which contained about 150, 27 and 61 TCR-sequenced participants, respectively.

The CDR3 regions of human TCRbeta chains were analyzed by immunosequencing. As for the original processing: TCRs in the repertoires were matched against a reference library of SARS-CoV-2-specific TCRs that had been generated with the MIRA antigen-specificity platform. Breadth was defined as the fraction of unique TCRs that were SARS-CoV-2-associated. Depth was defined as the fraction of total T cells that were SARS-CoV-2-associated. Using the MIRA data, every spike-specific TCR was mapped to the spike region that the TCR reacted to and assigned to either a CD4 or a CD8 class. Log10-transformed breadth and depth values were compared by one-way ANOVA with Sidak's multiple comparisons tests. Entries here come from immuneACCESS through TCRdb and include only in-frame sequences with V and J called. Some clones fail to appear in such tables; in the studies checked, an unresolved V gene covers under half of the shortfall, and the cause of the remainder is unknown. Clonal size and the V and J genes are those of that table, whereas D and trimming came from the DNA. The sample data list more than 85,000 clones, and 87% of these were observed just once. The ten largest clones represent around 4.4% of the sample.

Concerning this clone: Its antigen is unknown. The sample holds no much larger clone one base away, and base qualities are not on file.

This specimen's time point label, per the study, means: about 28 days (+/-7) after the second vaccine dose. AZD1222 recipients given second doses at about 4 weeks or at about 12 weeks were pooled, since spike-specific TCR depth and breadth were not found to differ between the two schedules. Vaccinee samples came from UK trials COV001 and COV002, including a single-blind randomized controlled phase 2/3 trial of AZD1222 (ChAdOx1 nCoV-19) in healthy adults. For TCRbeta chain sequencing, PBMC samples from trial participants were taken at day 0 and at day 28 after the second dose. Its CDR3 holds 15 amino acids, cysteine through phenylalanine. Only the CDR3 region is kept as DNA, spanning 45 bases read in frame from base 1. Reading the germline V gene (reference sequence) gives CDR1 SGHNT and CDR2 YYREEE. Trimming takes 0 bases from V and 6 bases from J, and the germline ends sit 10 bases apart. Broader findings and caveats from the paper: In the small 56-69-year group, the increase in depth fell short of significance, most likely because of low power. Conclusions about previously exposed vaccinees are limited, since just five or six AZD1222 recipients were seropositive for SARS-CoV-2 at baseline. The whole spike protein was spanned by vaccine-associated CD4 TCRs, and dominant responses were seen in regions 160-218 and 743-854. After two AZD1222 doses, both the breadth and the depth of spike-specific TCRs were significantly higher than at day 0 and than in MenACWY recipients. Reportedly, almost half of the unique spike-specific TCRs recognized epitopes lying outside the regions that are mutated in the B.1.351 and B.1.1.7 variants. Most participants were white British and females outnumbered males, and the authors suggested that clonal diversity may have been underestimated. Because no day 14 peak-response samples were available, repertoires were characterized only after the peak T cell response.

The sample was peripheral blood, taken 28 days after the second AZD1222 dose. The TCR originated in an adult who received the AZD1222 COVID-19 vaccine. The V and J segments used are TRBV5-4 and TRBJ1-6; matching of 6 bases hints at TRBD1 as the D gene. This receptor has the CDR3 CASSLAGTLNSPLHF. The nucleotide sequence reads TGTGCCAGCAGCTTGGCCGGGACACTTAATTCACCCCTCCACTTT.